This T cell receptor (beta chain) was profiled in a study of T cell responses to AZD1222 COVID-19 vaccine. It was second doses at about 4 or about 12 weeks that were pooled. Only in-frame clones appear in the TCRdb table, and some are missing; sequencing was by immunoSEQ multiplex PCR. The profile shows about 84,000 clones, approximately 85% of them singletons. Trimming cost V 1 base and J 11 bases, with 14 bases left between them. The CDR3 runs to 13 residues. In germline, CDR1 is SGHDN, CDR2 FVKESK. The TCR comes from an adult who received the AZD1222 COVID-19 vaccine. The chain employs TRBV14 and TRBJ1-1, with a tentative D call TRBD1 (5 bases). Sequenced here: peripheral blood, sampled 28 days after the second AZD1222 dose. CDR3 bases: TGTGCCAGCAGCCAAGCTCGGCAGGGTGGGGCTTTCTTT. Translation gives CASSQARQGGAFF.